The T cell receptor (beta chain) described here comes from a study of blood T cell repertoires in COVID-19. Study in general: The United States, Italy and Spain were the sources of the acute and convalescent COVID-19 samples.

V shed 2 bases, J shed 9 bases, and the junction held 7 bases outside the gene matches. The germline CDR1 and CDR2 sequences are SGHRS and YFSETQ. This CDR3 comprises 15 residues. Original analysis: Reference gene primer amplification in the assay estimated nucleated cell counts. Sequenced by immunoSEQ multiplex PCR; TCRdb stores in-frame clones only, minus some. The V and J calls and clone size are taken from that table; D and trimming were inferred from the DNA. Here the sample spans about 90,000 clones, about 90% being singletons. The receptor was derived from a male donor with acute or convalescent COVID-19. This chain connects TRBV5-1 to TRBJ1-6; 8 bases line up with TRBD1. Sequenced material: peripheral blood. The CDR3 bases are TGCGCCAGCAGCTTCTCAGGGGGCGAGCGTTCACCCCTCCACTTT. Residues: CASSFSGGERSPLHF. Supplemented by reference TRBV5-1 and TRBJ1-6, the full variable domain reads KAGVTQTPRYLIKTRGQQVTLSCSPISGHRSVSWYQQTPGQGLQFLFEYFSETQRNKGNFPGRFSGRQFSNSRSEMNVSTLELGDSALYLCASSFSGGERSPLHFGNGTRLTVT.